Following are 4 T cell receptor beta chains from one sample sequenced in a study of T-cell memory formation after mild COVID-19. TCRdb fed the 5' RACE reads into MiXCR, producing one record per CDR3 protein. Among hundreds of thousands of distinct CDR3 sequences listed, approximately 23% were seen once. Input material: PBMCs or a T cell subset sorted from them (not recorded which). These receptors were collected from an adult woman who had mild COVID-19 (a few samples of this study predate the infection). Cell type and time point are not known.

The CDR3 DNA reads TGTGCCAGCAGCCGAGGTACTAGCACAGATACGCAGTATTTT. Protein product: CASSRGTSTDTQYF. The genes are TRBV7-3 and TRBJ2-3; D is uncertain. The germline gives CDR1 SGHTA, CDR2 FQGTGA. The V end lost 5 bases, the J end lost 0 bases, and 9 bases lay between the germline ends. The length of the CDR3 is 14 residues.

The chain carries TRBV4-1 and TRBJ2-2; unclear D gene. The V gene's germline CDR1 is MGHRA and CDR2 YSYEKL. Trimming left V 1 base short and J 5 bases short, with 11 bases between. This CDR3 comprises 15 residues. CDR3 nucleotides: TGCGCCAGCAGCCAAGTTGGTAGACGGACCGGGGAGCTGTTTTTT. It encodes CASSQVGRRTGELFF.

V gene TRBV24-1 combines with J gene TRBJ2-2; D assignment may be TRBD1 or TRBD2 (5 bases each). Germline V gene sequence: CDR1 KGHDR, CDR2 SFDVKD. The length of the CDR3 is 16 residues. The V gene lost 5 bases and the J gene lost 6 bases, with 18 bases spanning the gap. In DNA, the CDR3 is TGTGCCACCAGTGTTGGAGGCCAGGGCCATTCCGGGGAGCTGTTTTTT. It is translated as CATSVGGQGHSGELFF.

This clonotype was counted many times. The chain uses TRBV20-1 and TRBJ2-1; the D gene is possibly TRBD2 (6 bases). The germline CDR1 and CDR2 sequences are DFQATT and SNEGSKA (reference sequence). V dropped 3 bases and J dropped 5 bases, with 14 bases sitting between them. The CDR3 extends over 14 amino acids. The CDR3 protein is CSARGGSENNEQFF. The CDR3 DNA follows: TGCAGTGCTAGGGGGGGTAGCGAGAACAATGAGCAGTTCTTC.